This T cell receptor (beta chain) was recovered during a study of T cells in Graves' hyperthyroidism and ophthalmopathy. In germline, CDR1 is MNHNS, CDR2 SASEGT. The CDR3 has 16 amino acids. V trimming: 4 bases; J trimming: 1 base; junction bases outside the gene matches: 4. Regions amplified from RNA transcripts were the TCR beta CDR3 regions. HTBI primers were the set used in a first-round RT-PCR of the TCR CDR3. TCRdb redid the calling of the multiplex PCR reads with MiXCR, one entry per CDR3 protein. The sample shows more than 350,000 distinct CDR3 sequences, about a sixth of them seen only once. The V call is TRBV6-1, the J call TRBJ2-5; 12 nucleotides match TRBD2. Specimen: blood. The receptor was isolated from a woman aged 30 to 39 with Graves' hyperthyroidism that later progressed to Graves' ophthalmopathy. The CDR3 DNA follows: TGTGCCAGCAGTGCTCTAGCGGGAGGGCCCCAAGAGACCCAGTACTTC. Its protein product is CASSALAGGPQETQYF.